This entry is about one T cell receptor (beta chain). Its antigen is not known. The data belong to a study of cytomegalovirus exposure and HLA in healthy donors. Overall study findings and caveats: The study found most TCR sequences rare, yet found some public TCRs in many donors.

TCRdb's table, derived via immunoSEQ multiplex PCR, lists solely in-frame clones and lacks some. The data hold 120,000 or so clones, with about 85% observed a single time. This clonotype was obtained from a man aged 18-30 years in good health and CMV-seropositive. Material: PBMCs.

This CDR3 reads CASSLRDTYGYTF. CDR3 nucleotides: TGTGCCAGCAGCCTCCGGGACACCTATGGCTACACCTTC. The rearrangement joins TRBV6-1 to TRBJ1-2; weak D call: TRBD1 (6 bases). Germline CDR1 MNHNS, CDR2 SASEGT. The CDR3 loop spans 13 amino acids. The V end lost 6 bases, the J end lost 4 bases, and 12 bases lay between the germline ends.